These T cell receptor beta chains were read from a single sample in a study of cytomegalovirus exposure and HLA in healthy donors. Here immunoSEQ multiplex PCR was the method, and the copy in TCRdb shows in-frame clones only, minus some. The sample yields some 110,000 clones, around 70% seen once. Sequencing was performed on PBMCs. Receptor source: a woman under 30 in good health and CMV-seronegative. CDR3s include the opening cysteine and the closing phenylalanine or tryptophan.

cdr3_aa	j_call	v_call
CAWGDRSNSPLHF	TRBJ1-6	TRBV30
CASMTSGGKWLFF	TRBJ2-2	TRBV6-1
CSVAPSGRYEQYF	TRBJ2-7	TRBV29-1
CASSIRPGQVHQPQHF	TRBJ1-5	TRBV19
CASSLGATPGSGNTIYF	TRBJ1-3	TRBV7-6
CASSLWSGNTEAFF	TRBJ1-1	TRBV28
CASKRGPSYNEQFF	TRBJ2-1	TRBV5-5
CASSQERAAGAFF	TRBJ1-1	TRBV4-1
CSAGDSGNTIYF	TRBJ1-3	TRBV29-1
CASSSQGHYEQYF	TRBJ2-7	TRBV5-4
CASSLSVGTVSNQPQHF	TRBJ1-5	TRBV28
CGTVSSRGSPLHF	TRBJ1-6	TRBV30
CAWSGDSNQPQHF	TRBJ1-5	TRBV30
CASSPPGQNHYGYTF	TRBJ1-2	TRBV2
CASSATGLGYGYTF	TRBJ1-2	TRBV2
CASSPGGLGNQPQHF	TRBJ1-5	TRBV18
CASSFGQGNTEAFF	TRBJ1-1	TRBV5-1
CASSLDTGGTEAFF	TRBJ1-1	TRBV5-4
CASSLGQGFQETQYF	TRBJ2-5	TRBV7-6